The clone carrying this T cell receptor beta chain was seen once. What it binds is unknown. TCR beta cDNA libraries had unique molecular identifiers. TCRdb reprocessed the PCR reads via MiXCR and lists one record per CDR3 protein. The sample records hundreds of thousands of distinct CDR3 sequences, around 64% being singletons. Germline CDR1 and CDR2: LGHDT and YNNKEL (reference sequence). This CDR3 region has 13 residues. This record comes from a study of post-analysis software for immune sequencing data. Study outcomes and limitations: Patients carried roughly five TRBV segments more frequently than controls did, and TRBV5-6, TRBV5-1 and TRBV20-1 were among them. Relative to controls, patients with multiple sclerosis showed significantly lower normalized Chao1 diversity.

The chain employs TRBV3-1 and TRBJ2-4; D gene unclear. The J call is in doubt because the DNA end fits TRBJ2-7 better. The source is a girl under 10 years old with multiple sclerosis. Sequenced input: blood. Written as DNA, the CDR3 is TGTGCCAGCAGCCATTCATGGCCCCCCGAGCAGTACTTC. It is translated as CASSHSWPPEQYF.